These T cell receptor beta chains were read from a single sample in a study of T cells in Graves' hyperthyroidism and ophthalmopathy. TCRdb ran MiXCR on the multiplex PCR reads and lists one entry per CDR3 protein. Counted here are a few hundred thousand distinct CDR3 sequences, around 21% occurring once; the ten biggest clones make up 26%. What was sequenced was blood. These receptors originate from a man younger than 30 with Graves' hyperthyroidism. Both conserved end residues are trimmed from each CDR3. Clone sizes are given selectively: once, few, many, or a class where the clone is expanded.

SVTTLLGFSYEQY TRBJ2-7 TRBV29-1 NA
ASSVARGDLNHGYT TRBJ1-2 TRBV9 NA
ASHNPGVNTGELF TRBJ2-2 TRBV2 NA
ASSPQRRGWELF TRBJ2-2 TRBV12-3/TRBV12-4 many
ASSSVGGRVYEQY TRBJ2-7 TRBV5-1 NA
ASSEAPGQGRYEQY TRBJ2-7 TRBV2 few
ASSGTGGNTEAF TRBJ1-1 TRBV6-1 many
SAPLSSGAYTGELF TRBJ2-2 TRBV20-1 many
ASIGGGGQH TRBJ1-5 TRBV2 once
ASTWGSGQETQY TRBJ2-5 TRBV12-3/TRBV12-4 many
ASSEGASGFYEQY TRBJ2-7 TRBV6-1 many
ASSLSALPEETQY TRBJ2-5 TRBV7-2 many
ASSGLVPEQY TRBJ2-7 TRBV25-1 many
ATYGTGSTGELF TRBJ2-2 TRBV11-2 many
AWIRDSYEQY TRBJ2-7 TRBV30 NA
ASSQGPDGYT TRBJ1-2 TRBV16 many
ASFRDRAEGYT TRBJ1-2 TRBV6-1 NA
ASSLNGPNYGYT TRBJ1-2 TRBV11-2 many
AWSGVTYSSGNTIY TRBJ1-3 TRBV30 NA
ASSLGLLPYEQY TRBJ2-7 TRBV28 many
ASSYSTGSDYEQY TRBJ2-7 TRBV6-5 NA
ASSRGQGDAYT TRBJ1-2 TRBV5-1 NA
ASGRTSRPTGELF TRBJ2-2 TRBV9 many
ASSVEAPQETQY TRBJ2-5 TRBV2 few
SATDRENEETQY TRBJ2-5 TRBV20-1 once